The 4 T cell receptor beta chains in this list originate from one sample, sequenced in a study of T cell clones after liver transplantation. Sequenced by immunoSEQ multiplex PCR; TCRdb stores in-frame clones only, minus some. This table holds 65,000 to 90,000 clones, 90% found once. The source material was CD4+ T cells from blood, sampled before liver transplant. Source of these receptors: a human donor who received a liver transplant.

V usage is TRBV30 and J usage is TRBJ1-1; 10 bases line up with TRBD1. V was pared by 5 bases and J by 0 bases, with 18 bases of the junction left unmatched. CDR3 size: 19 residues. Germline CDR1 and CDR2: GTSNPN and SVGIG (reference sequence). The CDR3 loop is CAWHLRWGRTGGMNTEAFF. CDR3 nucleotide sequence: TGTGCCTGGCACCTTCGATGGGGTAGGACAGGGGGTATGAACACTGAAGCTTTCTTT.

V is TRBV5-8 and J is TRBJ2-7; D gene ambiguous. The germline V gene has CDR1 SGHTS and CDR2 YDEGEE. The CDR3 length is 15 residues. V lost 4 bases, J lost 2 bases, and 16 bases lay in between. CDR3 nucleotides: TGTGCCAGCAGCAATTCGGGCGGACGGGCCTACGAGCAGTACTTC. It is translated as CASSNSGGRAYEQYF. Full variable domain (rest looked up from reference TRBV5-8 and TRBJ2-7): EAGVTQSPTHLIKTRGQQATLRCSPISGHTSVYWYQQALGLGLQFLLWYDEGEERNRGNFPPRFSGRQFPNYSSELNVNALELEDSALYLCASSNSGGRAYEQYFGPGTRLTVT.

J is TRBJ1-4 and V is TRBV2; D possibly corresponds to TRBD1 (6 bases). Germline assignment: CDR1 SNHLY and CDR2 FYNNEI. The CDR3 consists of 15 residues. Trimming cost V 8 bases and J 3 bases, with 16 bases left between them. CDR3 region: CASQEQGQANEKLFF. DNA for the CDR3: TGTGCCAGCCAAGAACAGGGTCAGGCTAATGAAAAACTGTTTTTT.

CDR3 bases: TGTGCCAGTAGTATAGATCCGCGGCTAGCGGGAGGACAAGAGACCCAGTACTTC. It encodes CASSIDPRLAGGQETQYF. The rearrangement joins TRBV19 to TRBJ2-5; 11 nucleotides align to TRBD2. The CDR3 totals 18 residues. After removal of 0 bases from V and 2 bases from J, the junction contained 8 bases not matched to a gene. Germline loops: CDR1 LNHDA, CDR2 SQIVND (reference sequence).